This TCR beta chain was observed in a study of T-cell reconstitution after alpha-beta-depleted transplantation in children. Unique molecular identifiers were built into the TCRbeta library. A single record per CDR3 protein comes from TCRdb applying MiXCR to the PCR reads. This sample carries some 500,000 distinct CDR3 sequences, approximately 16% of them seen once, and the ten largest clones take 3% to 4%. From germline, CDR1 is SGDLS and CDR2 YYNGEE. The CDR3 covers 14 residues. Trimming took 4 bases from V and 2 from J, leaving 13 bases between them. The V and J genes are TRBV9 and TRBJ2-7, with a tentative D call TRBD2 (6 bases). This specimen was PBMCs from the stem cell graft donor, taken from the stem cell graft. This clonotype was obtained from a human donor who donated a stem cell graft to a child with acute lymphoblastic leukemia. CDR3 protein: CASSPQRAAYEQYF. Written as DNA, the CDR3 is TGTGCCAGCAGCCCCCAGCGGGCCGCCTACGAGCAGTACTTC. The full variable domain, rest sourced from reference TRBV9 and TRBJ2-7, is DSGVTQTPKHLITATGQRVTLRCSPRSGDLSVYWYQQSLDQGLQFLIQYYNGEERAKGNILERFSAQQFPDLHSELNLSSLELGDSALYFCASSPQRAAYEQYFGPGTRLTVT.